The next 19 T cell receptor beta chains were all read from a single sample in a study of shared clonotypes between healthy human individuals. TCRdb's copy holds only in-frame clones and misses some; the assay was immunoSEQ multiplex PCR. The data contain under 750,000 clones, 55% to 80% of them seen just once; the ten biggest clones take up approximately 1.8%. Sequencing input: memory CD4+ T cells sorted from blood. Sample subset: CD45RA-negative fraction. These receptors were obtained from a woman aged 25-40 years in good health.

The chain recombines TRBV25-1 with TRBJ2-1; 11 positions match TRBD1. This CDR3 spans 12 amino acids. Germline trimming cut 3 bases from V and 14 bases from J; bases unmatched to any gene: 3. Germline CDR1 MGHDK, CDR2 SYGVNS. The CDR3 sequence is CASSDQGQGEFF. DNA of the CDR3: TGTGCCAGCAGTGACCAGGGACAGGGGGAGTTCTTC.

Here the CDR3 DNA reads TGTGCCAGCAGTATTCGGGACAGATACGAGCAGTACTTC. Protein: CASSIRDRYEQYF. V and J are TRBV6-1 and TRBJ2-7; 7 bases line up with TRBD1. Germline lookup yields CDR1 MNHNS and CDR2 SASEGT. Trimming cost V 5 bases and J 4 bases; bases outside gene matches: 5. The CDR3 is made up of 13 amino acids.

The chain carries TRBV18 and TRBJ1-1, with D possibly being TRBD1 (5 bases). Germline CDR1 is KGHSH and CDR2 is LQKENI. V lost 6 bases to trimming and J lost 3 bases, with 14 bases between them. The CDR3 length is 14 residues. The CDR3 spells CASSVDSQYTEAFF. CDR3 sequence (DNA): TGTGCCAGCTCGGTTGACAGTCAGTACACTGAAGCTTTCTTT.

The chain employs TRBV5-6 and TRBJ2-5, with 10 nucleotides matching TRBD2. Unmatched junction bases numbered 12, after V lost 0 bases and J lost 1 base. The CDR3 spans 19 residues. From germline, CDR1 is SGHDT and CDR2 YYEEEE. The CDR3 bases are TGTGCCAGCAGCTTGGGGCGGGCTAGCGGGAGAAAACTCCAAGAGACCCAGTACTTC. Its protein is CASSLGRASGRKLQETQYF.

The V and J genes are TRBV6-1 and TRBJ1-2, with a tentative D call TRBD1 (5 bases). Germline V gives CDR1 MNHNS, CDR2 SASEGT. V was cut by 8 bases and J by 8 bases, with 21 bases left in between. The CDR3 is 14 residues long. The CDR3 DNA reads TGTGCCAGCGGTTTAGCGAGGGGTGGTGTGGGCTACACCTTC. Amino acids: CASGLARGGVGYTF.

About this clone itself: A much larger clone sits a single nucleotide away, making a read error possible. This chain links TRBV7-2 with TRBJ2-7, with TRBD1 matching over 8 bases. The CDR3 runs 14 residues. Germline V gene data show CDR1 as SGHTA and CDR2 as FQGNSA. V shed 6 bases, J shed 0 bases, and the junction held 4 bases outside the gene matches. CDR3 coding DNA: TGTGCCAGCAGAGTACAGGGGGACTCCTACGAGCAGTACTTC. Translated: CASRVQGDSYEQYF. The variable domain in full, with the rest retrieved from reference TRBV7-2 and TRBJ2-7, is GAGVSQSPSNKVTEKGKDVELRCDPISGHTALYWYRQSLGQGLEFLIYFQGNSAPDKSGLPSDRFSAERTGGSVSTLTIQRTQQEDSAVYLCASRVQGDSYEQYFGPGTRLTVT.

V gene TRBV2 combines with J gene TRBJ2-1; TRBD2 matches 9 bases. Unmatched junction bases numbered 7, after V lost 4 bases and J lost 0 bases. The CDR3 has 17 amino acids. Germline V lookup: CDR1 SNHLY, CDR2 FYNNEI. The CDR3 sequence: CASSVTSGISSYNEQFF. The CDR3 DNA reads TGTGCCAGCAGTGTGACTAGCGGTATCAGCTCCTACAATGAGCAGTTCTTC.

There are many counts of this clone. The gene calls are TRBV4-1 and TRBJ1-2; D not certain. Germline V lookup: CDR1 MGHRA, CDR2 YSYEKL. The CDR3 is 16 residues long. Trimming pared 1 base from V and 4 bases from J, leaving 16 bases between. The chain's CDR3 is CASSQVGRGVAYGYTF. CDR3 sequence (DNA): TGCGCCAGCAGCCAAGTCGGTCGCGGGGTTGCCTATGGCTACACCTTC.

V gene TRBV28 combines with J gene TRBJ2-5, with D possibly being TRBD1 or TRBD2 (5 bases each). Germline assignment: CDR1 MDHEN and CDR2 SYDVKM. The CDR3 has 15 amino acids. Trimming stripped 4 bases from V and 4 bases from J, with 16 bases between. CDR3 sequence reads: CASSSQGFGGETQYF. The DNA for the CDR3 is TGTGCCAGCAGTTCGCAGGGATTCGGAGGAGAGACCCAGTACTTC.

This chain uses TRBV11-2 with TRBJ2-7; tentatively, D is TRBD1 (5 bases). The V gene's germline CDR1 is SGHAT and CDR2 FQNNGV. V was pared by 1 base and J by 2 bases, with 12 bases between. This CDR3 is 15 amino acids long. The CDR3 region is CASSLVVGLTYEQYF. The CDR3 DNA follows: TGTGCCAGCAGCTTAGTAGTGGGGCTAACCTACGAGCAGTACTTC.

There are a few counts of this clone. The identical CDR3 is also encoded by other nucleotide sequences in the sample. The chain has TRBV6-1 and TRBJ1-5, with 7 bases matching TRBD1. Trimming took 7 bases from V and 0 from J; bases not matched to a gene: 0. From germline, CDR1 is MNHNS and CDR2 SASEGT. The CDR3 is 13 amino acids. CDR3 residues: CASKGASNQPQHF. The CDR3 DNA sequence: TGTGCCAGCAAGGGGGCTAGCAATCAGCCCCAGCATTTT.

Only a few counts were recorded for this clone. V usage is TRBV11-2 and J usage is TRBJ2-5; TRBD1 matches at 8 bases. Germline trimming cut 3 bases from V and 2 bases from J; bases unmatched to any gene: 2. Germline V gives CDR1 SGHAT, CDR2 FQNNGV. The CDR3 loop spans 14 amino acids. The CDR3 reads CASSFHRGQETQYF. As DNA, the CDR3 is TGTGCCAGCAGCTTCCACAGGGGGCAAGAGACCCAGTACTTC.

V gene TRBV5-1 combines with J gene TRBJ2-7; D is possibly TRBD1 or TRBD2 (6 bases each). CDR1 is SGHRS, CDR2 YFSETQ, per germline. CDR3 length: 23 amino acids. Trimming removed 0 bases from V and 5 bases from J, with 39 bases in between. The CDR3 reads CASSLGPELTYDRNRGRSDEQYF. The CDR3, as DNA: TGCGCCAGCAGCTTGGGACCAGAATTGACCTACGACCGCAATCGGGGGCGCTCGGACGAGCAGTACTTC.

The chain employs TRBV28 and TRBJ2-7; 10 nucleotides align to TRBD1. Germline CDR1 MDHEN, CDR2 SYDVKM. V trimming: 5 bases; J trimming: 6 bases; junction bases outside the gene matches: 10. The CDR3 has 15 amino acids. CDR3 in amino acids: CASSPFDRGLGEQYF. Written as DNA, the CDR3 is TGTGCCAGCAGTCCTTTCGACAGGGGGCTAGGCGAGCAGTACTTC.

Written as DNA, the CDR3 is TGTGCCAGCAGCTCGGAGGGGCGGTACTCTGGGGCCAACGTCCTGACTTTC. This encodes CASSSEGRYSGANVLTF. V and J are TRBV9 and TRBJ2-6; tentative D call: TRBD2 (6 bases). Germline V gives CDR1 SGDLS, CDR2 YYNGEE. The CDR3 is made up of 17 amino acids. The V and J ends lost 4 bases and 0 bases respectively, with 14 bases between them.

The table lists this clone with many counts. The sample contains more than one DNA sequence encoding this CDR3. The rearrangement links TRBV5-1 to TRBJ2-2; possibly TRBD1 or TRBD2 for D (5 bases each). The CDR3 covers 15 residues. V was pared by 3 bases and J by 1 base, with 10 bases between. CDR1 and CDR2 from the germline V gene are SGHRS and YFSETQ. The CDR3 DNA reads TGCGCCAGCAGCTCCGGGACCGAGAACACCGGGGAGCTGTTTTTT. As protein: CASSSGTENTGELFF.

DNA for the CDR3: TGTGCCAGCAGCTTATCAGGGAGCACTGAAGCTTTCTTT. This codes for CASSLSGSTEAFF. The J gene is TRBJ1-1, the V gene TRBV7-7, with D perhaps matching TRBD1 (5 bases). Between the trimmed V and J ends, which lost 2 bases and 4 bases, there was a span of 8 bases. CDR1 and CDR2 from the germline V gene are SSHAT and FNYEAQ (reference sequence). The CDR3 totals 13 residues.

V is TRBV28 and J is TRBJ1-5; 7 positions agree with TRBD1. This CDR3 comprises 15 residues. Germline values: CDR1 MDHEN, CDR2 SYDVKM. J was trimmed by 0 bases and V by 7 bases; bases with no gene match: 6. Here the CDR3 DNA reads TGTGCCAGCATTTGGGGACAGCATAGCAATCAGCCCCAGCATTTT. Protein: CASIWGQHSNQPQHF.

In its sample, this clone was seen once. The rearrangement joins TRBV6-5 to TRBJ2-1; 13 bases map to TRBD2. The CDR3 totals 15 residues. The V and J ends lost 6 bases and 8 bases, in that order; junction bases with no gene match: 7. CDR1 and CDR2 (germline): MNHEY, SVGAGI. The CDR3 bases are TGTGCCAGCAGAACCGGGACTAGCGGGAAAGATGAGCAGTTCTTC. It translates to CASRTGTSGKDEQFF.